Listed here is a single T cell receptor beta chain. Its matching antigen is unknown. The sample is drawn from a study of human T cells and chemical hapten exposure. Study outcomes and limitations: Since the donors had alopecia, their immune response may not be the same as that of healthy people.

Time point in this sample: patch test 3, about 24 weeks after DPC sensitization. Treatment specified: therapeutic diphenylcyclopropenone sensitization with weekly scalp DPC. V trimming: 3 bases; J trimming: 6 bases; junction bases outside the gene matches: 5. Germline values: CDR1 LNHNV, CDR2 YYDKDF (reference sequence). This CDR3 is built from 16 residues. TCRdb independently ran MiXCR on the RACE reads; one entry per CDR3 protein. This table holds about 160,000 distinct CDR3 sequences, around 30% found once. The genes are TRBV15 and TRBJ2-2; the match to TRBD2 covers 12 bases. The receptor's source is a woman aged 18-29 years with alopecia areata. Some clones in this sample may be carry-over from other donors' samples. The sample here was whole blood, taken in connection with sensitization to the hapten diphenylcyclopropenone (DPC). Here the CDR3 reads CATSSRLAGGPGELFF. CDR3 DNA sequence: TGTGCCACCAGCAGCCGCCTAGCGGGAGGGCCCGGGGAGCTGTTTTTT.